This TCR beta chain originates from a study of control samples from healthy donors and cancer patients. The repertoire was sequenced with immunoSEQ multiplex PCR; TCRdb's copy has only in-frame clones and lacks some. The sample lists about 51,000 clones; about four fifths were seen once. The CDR3 sequence is 13 residues long. Trimming pared 3 bases from V and 14 bases from J, leaving 17 bases between. Germline V CDR1 and CDR2: MDHEN, SYDVKM. Sequencing was performed on blood. V and J are TRBV28 and TRBJ2-1; tentatively, D is TRBD2 (6 bases). This receptor was taken from a man aged 70 or older in good health. The CDR3 DNA sequence: TGTGCCAGCAGTTTCGAGTGGTGGTGGGGGGAGTTCTTC. Residues: CASSFEWWWGEFF.